These T cell receptor beta chains were read from a single sample in a study of cytomegalovirus exposure and HLA in healthy donors. Assay used: immunoSEQ multiplex PCR; TCRdb lists only in-frame clones, some missing. The sample lists 300,000 to 400,000 clones, more than 80% seen once, with approximately 0.8% in the top ten. The specimen was PBMCs. The source of these receptors is a woman between 18 and 30 years old in good health and CMV-seronegative. Each CDR3 is given with its conserved first and last residue. A D gene is named only where the DNA matches it firmly. Rows give clone size only sometimes, using once, few, many, or a class for an expanded clone.

j_gene: TRBJ2-7; d_gene: .; len: 17; abundance: .; v_gene: TRBV4-1; CDR3nt: TGCGCCAGCAGCCAAGTAAACCAGGGATCTTGGGCCTACGAGCAGTACTTC; CDR3aa: CASSQVNQGSWAYEQYF
j_gene: TRBJ1-1; d_gene: .; len: 17; abundance: .; v_gene: TRBV30; CDR3nt: TGTGCCTGGAGTGTAGGGAGTTTGCGGCAACGGCGAACTGAAGCTTTCTTT; CDR3aa: CAWSVGSLRQRRTEAFF
j_gene: TRBJ1-1; d_gene: .; len: 15; abundance: .; v_gene: TRBV7-9; CDR3nt: TGTGCCAGCAGCTTAGTACAAACGATGAACACTGAAGCTTTCTTT; CDR3aa: CASSLVQTMNTEAFF
j_gene: TRBJ1-2; d_gene: .; len: 13; abundance: .; v_gene: TRBV2; CDR3nt: TGTGCCAGCAGGCCGCGATCCCAATCCGGCTACACCTTC; CDR3aa: CASRPRSQSGYTF
j_gene: TRBJ2-5; d_gene: TRBD1; len: 13; abundance: .; v_gene: TRBV29-1; CDR3nt: TGCAGCGTTGCTGCAGGGGGCGAGGAGACCCAGTACTTC; CDR3aa: CSVAAGGEETQYF
j_gene: TRBJ2-7; d_gene: TRBD2; len: 15; abundance: once; v_gene: TRBV7-9; CDR3nt: TGTGCCAGCAGCTATCTAGCGGGAGGTCCCTACGAGCAGTACTTC; CDR3aa: CASSYLAGGPYEQYF
j_gene: TRBJ1-1; d_gene: .; len: 12; abundance: once; v_gene: TRBV28; CDR3nt: TGTGCCAGCAGTCGAACAGGGATTGAAGCTTTCTTT; CDR3aa: CASSRTGIEAFF
j_gene: TRBJ2-3; d_gene: TRBD2; len: 15; abundance: .; v_gene: TRBV2; CDR3nt: TGTGCCAGCAGTGAAGCGGCGGGAGTGACAGATACGCAGTATTTT; CDR3aa: CASSEAAGVTDTQYF
j_gene: TRBJ2-7; d_gene: .; len: 14; abundance: .; v_gene: TRBV6-1; CDR3nt: TGTGCCAGCAGTCACCGGGACTGGAACTACGAGCAGTACTTC; CDR3aa: CASSHRDWNYEQYF
j_gene: TRBJ1-6; d_gene: .; len: 14; abundance: .; v_gene: TRBV11-2; CDR3nt: TGTGCCAGCACTTTTGGGGGCGTGAATTCACCCCTCCACTTT; CDR3aa: CASTFGGVNSPLHF
j_gene: TRBJ1-4; d_gene: TRBD1; len: 13; abundance: .; v_gene: TRBV7-9; CDR3nt: TGTGCCAGCAGTTTAGACAGGGGGCGAAAACTGTTTTTT; CDR3aa: CASSLDRGRKLFF
j_gene: TRBJ1-4; d_gene: TRBD1; len: 15; abundance: .; v_gene: TRBV6-1; CDR3nt: TGTGCCAGCAGTGACCTGGACAGGCCCATTGAAAAACTGTTTTTT; CDR3aa: CASSDLDRPIEKLFF
j_gene: TRBJ2-7; d_gene: TRBD1; len: 15; abundance: .; v_gene: TRBV7-9; CDR3nt: TGTGCCAGCGTCAAGACAGGGCCCGCTAGGGACGAGCAGTACTTC; CDR3aa: CASVKTGPARDEQYF
j_gene: TRBJ2-1; d_gene: TRBD1; len: 14; abundance: .; v_gene: TRBV11-2; CDR3nt: TGTGCCAGCAGACAGACAGGGGCGTACAATGAGCAGTTCTTC; CDR3aa: CASRQTGAYNEQFF
j_gene: TRBJ2-1; d_gene: TRBD1; len: 17; abundance: .; v_gene: TRBV19; CDR3nt: TGTGCCAGTAGTTGGGGGACAGGGGAATTTTCCTACAATGAGCAGTTCTTC; CDR3aa: CASSWGTGEFSYNEQFF
j_gene: TRBJ2-3; d_gene: TRBD2; len: 14; abundance: .; v_gene: TRBV27; CDR3nt: TGTGCCAGCACCCTGGGAGGGCCAGAAGATACGCAGTATTTT; CDR3aa: CASTLGGPEDTQYF
j_gene: TRBJ1-6; d_gene: TRBD1; len: 14; abundance: .; v_gene: TRBV18; CDR3nt: TGTGCCAGCTCGCAGGACAGGGCTAATTCACCCCTCCACTTT; CDR3aa: CASSQDRANSPLHF